This T cell receptor (beta chain) was recorded in a study of blood T cell repertoires in COVID-19. Assay: immunoSEQ multiplex PCR; the TCRdb copy retains only in-frame clones and omits some. The table has fewer than 250,000 clones, about four fifths seen once; the top ten hold around 3.3%. V shed 0 bases and J 8 bases; nucleotides not matched to a gene: 16. This CDR3 region has 19 residues. Germline lookup yields CDR1 KGHDR and CDR2 SFDVKD. Exposed study participants had met a COVID-19 case within 2 weeks before entry. This clone was detected only once. The TCR was taken from a woman aged 35 to 49 who had been exposed to COVID-19. Specimen: PBMCs or T cells enriched from blood (not recorded which). The chain combines TRBV24-1 with TRBJ2-1; 9 bases match TRBD1. CDR3 loop: CATSDLYGDREGGSDEQFF. The CDR3 bases are TGTGCCACCAGTGATTTGTACGGGGACAGGGAGGGCGGGAGCGATGAGCAGTTCTTC.